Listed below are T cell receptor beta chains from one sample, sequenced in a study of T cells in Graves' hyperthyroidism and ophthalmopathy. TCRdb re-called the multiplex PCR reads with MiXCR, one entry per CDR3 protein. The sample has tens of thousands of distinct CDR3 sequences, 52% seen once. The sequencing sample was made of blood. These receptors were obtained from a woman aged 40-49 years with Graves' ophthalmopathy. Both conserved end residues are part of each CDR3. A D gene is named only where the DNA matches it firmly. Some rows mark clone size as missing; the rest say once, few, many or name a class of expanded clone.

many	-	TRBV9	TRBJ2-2	CASSMNTGGLFF	TGTGCCAGCAGCATGAACACCGGGGGGCTGTTTTTT
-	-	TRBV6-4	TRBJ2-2	CASSEEGSGELFF	TGTGCCAGCAGTGAAGAGGGCTCTGGGGAGCTGTTTTTT
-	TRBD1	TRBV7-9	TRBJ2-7	CASSSPTGNEQYF	TGTGCCAGCAGTAGTCCGACAGGGAACGAGCAGTACTTC
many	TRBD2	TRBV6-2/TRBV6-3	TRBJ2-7	CASSSPRTSGGSYEQYF	TGTGCCAGCAGTTCCCCCAGGACTAGCGGGGGGTCCTACGAGCAGTACTTC
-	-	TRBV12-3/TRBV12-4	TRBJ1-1	CASRQQGRTEAFF	TGTGCCAGCAGACAACAGGGTAGAACTGAAGCTTTCTTT
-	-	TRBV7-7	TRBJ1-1	CASSHGMNTEAFF	TGTGCTAGCAGCCACGGAATGAACACTGAGGCTTTCTTT
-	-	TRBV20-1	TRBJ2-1	CSASAGGSSSYNEQFF	TGCAGTGCTTCAGCAGGGGGGTCTAGCTCCTACAATGAGCAGTTCTTC
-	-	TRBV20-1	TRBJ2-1	CSARDGGAAYNEQFF	TGCAGTGCTAGAGATGGGGGCGCAGCCTACAATGAGCAGTTCTTC
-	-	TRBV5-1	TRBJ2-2	CASGWELNTGELFF	TGCGCCAGCGGGTGGGAGTTGAACACTGGGGAGCTGTTTTTT
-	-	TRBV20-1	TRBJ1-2	CSARDSVILQGYTF	TGCAGTGCTAGGGACAGCGTCATACTGCAGGGCTACACCTTC
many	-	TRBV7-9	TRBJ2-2	CASSLIQGRTGELFF	TGTGCCAGCAGCTTAATACAGGGAAGGACCGGGGAGCTGTTTTTT
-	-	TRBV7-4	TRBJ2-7	CASSPLRSGSYEQYF	TGTGCCAGCAGCCCCCTCCGTAGCGGATCCTACGAGCAGTACTTC
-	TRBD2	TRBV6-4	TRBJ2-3	CASSDSPGLAGPTDTQYF	TGTGCCAGCAGTGACTCACCGGGACTAGCGGGACCGACAGATACGCAGTATTTT
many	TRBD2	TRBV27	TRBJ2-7	CASRTSGRLPNEQYF	TGTGCCAGCAGAACTAGCGGGAGGTTGCCGAACGAGCAGTACTTC
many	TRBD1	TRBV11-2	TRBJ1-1	CASSWNRGVGTEAFF	TGTGCCAGCAGTTGGAACAGGGGGGTGGGCACTGAAGCTTTCTTT
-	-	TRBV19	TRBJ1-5	CASTRQGNQPQHF	TGTGCCAGTACCCGTCAGGGGAATCAGCCCCAGCATTTT
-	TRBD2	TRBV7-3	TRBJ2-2	CASSSKAGVTGELLF	TGTGCCAGCAGCTCAAAGGCGGGGGTGACCGGGGAGCTGCTCTTT
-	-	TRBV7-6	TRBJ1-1	CASSLGETPSEAFF	TGTGCCAGCAGCTTAGGGGAGACCCCTTCTGAAGCTTTCTTT
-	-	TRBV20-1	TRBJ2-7	CSAEGGVYEQYF	TGCAGTGCTGAGGGAGGTGTCTACGAGCAGTACTTC
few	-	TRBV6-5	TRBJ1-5	CASSYGFNQPQHF	TGTGCCAGCAGTTACGGGTTCAATCAGCCCCAGCATTTT
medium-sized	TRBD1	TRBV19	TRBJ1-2	CASKEGQGYGYTF	TGTGCCAGTAAAGAAGGACAGGGCTATGGCTACACCTTC
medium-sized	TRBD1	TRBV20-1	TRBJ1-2	CSARPMDRDHGYTF	TGCAGTGCTAGACCTATGGACAGGGACCATGGCTACACCTTC
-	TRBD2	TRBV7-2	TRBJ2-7	CASRLAGSSYEQYF	TGTGCCAGCAGATTAGCGGGGAGCTCCTACGAGCAGTACTTC
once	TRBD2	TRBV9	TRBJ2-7	CAWSVRWVLGLAGAYEQYF	TGTGCCTGGAGTGTTCGTTGGGTCCTCGGACTAGCGGGAGCCTACGAGCAGTACTTC
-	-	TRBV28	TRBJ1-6	CASSFRRRGSPLHF	TGTGCCAGCAGTTTTCGGAGGCGGGGGTCACCCCTCCACTTT
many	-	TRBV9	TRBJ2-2	CASSEQGSGGELFF	TGTGCCAGCAGCGAACAGGGATCGGGCGGGGAGCTGTTTTTT
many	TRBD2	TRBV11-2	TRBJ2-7	CASSQTSGGSEQYF	TGTGCCAGCAGCCAGACTAGCGGGGGTTCCGAGCAGTACTTC
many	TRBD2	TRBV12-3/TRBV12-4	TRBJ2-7	CASSKSGNAYEQYF	TGTGCCAGCAGTAAAAGCGGGAACGCCTACGAGCAGTACTTC
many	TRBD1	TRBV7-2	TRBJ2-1	CASSDPGTGIAYNEQFF	TGTGCCAGCAGCGACCCCGGGACAGGGATCGCCTACAATGAGCAGTTCTTC
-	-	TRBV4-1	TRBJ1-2	CASSQGGAGASVYGYTF	TGCGCCAGCAGCCAAGGAGGAGCAGGGGCCTCTGTCTATGGCTACACCTTC
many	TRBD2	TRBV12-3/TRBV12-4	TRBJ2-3	CASRTWRGGQDTQYF	TGTGCCAGCAGGACCTGGCGGGGGGGCCAGGATACGCAGTATTTT
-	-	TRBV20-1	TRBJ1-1	CSANRVGTEAFF	TGCAGTGCCAACAGGGTCGGCACTGAAGCTTTCTTT
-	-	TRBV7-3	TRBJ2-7	CASSLTGGSYEQYF	TGTGCCAGCAGCTTAACGGGTGGCTCCTACGAGCAGTACTTC
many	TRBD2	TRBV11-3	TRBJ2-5	CASSSVGLAGGETQYF	TGTGCCAGCAGCTCGGTGGGACTAGCGGGAGGTGAGACCCAGTACTTC
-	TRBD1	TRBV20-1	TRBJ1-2	CSAEDREDYGYTF	TGCAGTGCCGAGGACAGGGAGGACTATGGCTACACCTTC
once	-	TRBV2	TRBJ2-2	CASSGQNTGELFF	TGTGCCAGCAGTGGACAAAACACCGGGGAGCTGTTTTTT
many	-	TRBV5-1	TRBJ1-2	CASSLDPTGNYGYTF	TGCGCCAGCAGCTTGGACCCTACAGGGAACTATGGCTACACCTTC
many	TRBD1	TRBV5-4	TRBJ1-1	CASRTGTANTEAFF	TGTGCCAGCAGGACCGGGACAGCGAACACTGAAGCTTTCTTT
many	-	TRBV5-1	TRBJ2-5	CASSLQGPQETQYF	TGCGCCAGCAGCTTGCAGGGACCTCAAGAGACCCAGTACTTC
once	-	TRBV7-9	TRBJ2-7	CASSLLRYEQYF	TGTGCCAGCAGCTTACTCCGGTACGAGCAGTACTTC
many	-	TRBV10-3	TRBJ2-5	CAISESWSVQETQYF	TGTGCCATCAGTGAGTCTTGGTCCGTCCAAGAGACCCAGTACTTC
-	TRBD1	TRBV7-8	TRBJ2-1	CASSSLGTGVEQFF	TGTGCCAGCAGCTCTCTAGGAACAGGGGTCGAGCAGTTCTTC
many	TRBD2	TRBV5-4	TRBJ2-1	CASSPSGGRSYNEQFF	TGTGCCAGCAGCCCCAGCGGGGGCCGCTCCTACAATGAGCAGTTCTTC
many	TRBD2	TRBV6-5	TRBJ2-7	CASSPTGLAGGPAYEQYF	TGTGCCAGCAGTCCCACGGGACTAGCGGGGGGCCCTGCCTACGAGCAGTACTTC
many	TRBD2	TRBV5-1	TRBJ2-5	CASSLAVSGGSRVETQYF	TGCGCCAGCAGCTTGGCCGTTAGCGGGGGTTCCCGTGTGGAGACCCAGTACTTC
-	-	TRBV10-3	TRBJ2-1	CAHPEDSSFYICSALRVGLGQFF	-
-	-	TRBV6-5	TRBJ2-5	CASSSHRLVQETQYF	TGTGCCAGCAGTTCCCACAGACTAGTCCAAGAGACCCAGTACTTC
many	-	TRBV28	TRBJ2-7	CASSSQGYEYF	TGTGCCAGCAGTTCACAGGGTTATGAGTACTTC
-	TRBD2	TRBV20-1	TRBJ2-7	CSARDLAGDTGELYF	TGCAGTGCTAGAGATCTAGCGGGAGACACCGGGGAGCTGTACTTC
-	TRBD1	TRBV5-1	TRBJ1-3	CAGSLQGDGNTIYF	TGCGCCGGCAGCTTGCAGGGGGATGGAAACACCATATATTTT
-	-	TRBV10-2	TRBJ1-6	CASNTGQTPINSPLHF	TGCGCCAGCAACACAGGACAGACGCCTATCAATTCACCCCTCCACTTT
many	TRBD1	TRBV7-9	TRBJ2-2	CASSGDRGLTGELFF	TGTGCCAGCAGCGGAGACAGGGGGCTAACCGGGGAGCTGTTTTTT
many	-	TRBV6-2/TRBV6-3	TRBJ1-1	CASSDPQGNTEAFF	TGTGCCAGCAGTGACCCCCAGGGAAACACTGAAGCTTTCTTT
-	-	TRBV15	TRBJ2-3	CATNFLANSTDTQYF	TGTGCCACCAATTTTCTAGCGAATAGCACAGATACGCAGTATTTT
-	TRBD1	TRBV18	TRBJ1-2	CASSPGRGRLEGYTF	TGTGCCAGCTCACCGGGCAGGGGGCGTTTGGAAGGCTACACCTTC